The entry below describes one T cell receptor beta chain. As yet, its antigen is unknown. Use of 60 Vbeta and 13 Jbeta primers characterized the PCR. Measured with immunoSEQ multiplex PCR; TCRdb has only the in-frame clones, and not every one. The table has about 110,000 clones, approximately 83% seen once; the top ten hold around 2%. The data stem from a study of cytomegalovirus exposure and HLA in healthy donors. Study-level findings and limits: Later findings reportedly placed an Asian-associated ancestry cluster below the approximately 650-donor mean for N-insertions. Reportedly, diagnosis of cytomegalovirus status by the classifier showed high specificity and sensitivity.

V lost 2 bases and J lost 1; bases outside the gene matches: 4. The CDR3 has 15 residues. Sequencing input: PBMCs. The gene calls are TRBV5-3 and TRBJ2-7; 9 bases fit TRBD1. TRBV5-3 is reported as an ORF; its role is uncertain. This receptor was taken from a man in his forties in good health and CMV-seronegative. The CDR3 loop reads CARSFWDRASYEQYF. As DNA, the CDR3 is TGTGCCAGAAGCTTTTGGGACAGGGCTTCCTACGAGCAGTACTTC.